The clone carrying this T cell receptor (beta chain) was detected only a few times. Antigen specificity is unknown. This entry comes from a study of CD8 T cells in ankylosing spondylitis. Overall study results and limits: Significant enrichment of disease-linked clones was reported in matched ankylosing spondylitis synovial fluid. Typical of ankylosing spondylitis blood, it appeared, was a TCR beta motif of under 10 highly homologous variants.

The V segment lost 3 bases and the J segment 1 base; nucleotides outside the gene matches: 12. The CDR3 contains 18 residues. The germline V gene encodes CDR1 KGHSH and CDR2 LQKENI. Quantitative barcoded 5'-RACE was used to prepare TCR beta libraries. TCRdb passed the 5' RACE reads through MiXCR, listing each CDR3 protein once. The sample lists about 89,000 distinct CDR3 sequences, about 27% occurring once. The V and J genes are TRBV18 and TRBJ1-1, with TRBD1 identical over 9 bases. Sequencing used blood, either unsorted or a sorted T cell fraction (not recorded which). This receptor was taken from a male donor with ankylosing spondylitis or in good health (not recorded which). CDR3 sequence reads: CASSPRGQGTLTNTEAFF. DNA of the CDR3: TGTGCCAGCTCACCTAGGGGACAGGGAACGCTTACGAACACTGAAGCTTTCTTT.